These T cell receptor beta chains were read from a single sample in a study of blood T cell repertoires in COVID-19. Profiled with immunoSEQ multiplex PCR; TCRdb holds only in-frame clones, not every one. The data contain roughly 320,000 clones, over 90% of them singletons. Sequences were obtained from PBMCs or T cells enriched from blood (not recorded which). These receptors came from a woman aged 25 to 39 who had been exposed to COVID-19. CDR3s include the opening cysteine and the closing phenylalanine or tryptophan. D genes are given only for firm matches. For some rows the clone size is stated as once, few or many, or as a class when expanded; others skip it.

NA | NA | TRBJ2-1 | TRBV7-5 | CARSLVPGQGAIYRPNNEQFF | TGTGCCAGAAGCTTAGTCCCTGGACAGGGGGCTATCTACCGACCAAACAATGAGCAGTTCTTC
NA | NA | TRBJ1-1 | TRBV11-2 | CASSFGTGMNTEAFF | TGTGCCAGCAGCTTCGGTACAGGGATGAACACTGAAGCTTTCTTT
TRBD2 | NA | TRBJ2-4 | TRBV5-4 | CAAKGGSGDIQYF | TGTGCCGCAAAAGGTGGCAGCGGGGACATTCAGTACTTC
NA | NA | TRBJ1-4 | TRBV30 | CAWKRGTIAGPEKLFF | TGTGCCTGGAAGAGGGGCACAATTGCGGGGCCGGAAAAACTGTTTTTT
NA | NA | TRBJ1-1 | TRBV5-1 | CASSLGNIQGTEAFF | TGCGCCAGCAGCTTGGGGAACATACAGGGCACTGAAGCTTTCTTT
TRBD1 | NA | TRBJ1-2 | TRBV18 | CASSTGVMGFYGYTF | TGTGCCAGCTCAACAGGGGTAATGGGATTTTATGGCTACACCTTC
NA | NA | TRBJ1-6 | TRBV7-9 | CASSLAGRNSPLHF | TGTGCCAGCAGCTTAGCGGGCCGTAATTCACCCCTCCACTTT
NA | NA | TRBJ2-5 | TRBV5-8 | CASSLGQRIQETQYF | TGTGCCAGCAGCCTCGGCCAGCGGATCCAAGAGACCCAGTACTTC
NA | NA | TRBJ1-1 | TRBV29-1 | CSVEGGPNLNTEAFF | TGCAGCGTTGAAGGAGGGCCAAACCTGAACACTGAAGCTTTCTTT
TRBD1 | NA | TRBJ2-3 | TRBV7-6 | CASSLEGAGERDTQYF | TGTGCCAGCAGCTTAGAGGGGGCTGGGGAACGCGATACGCAGTATTTT
TRBD1 | once | TRBJ2-1 | TRBV9 | CASSQRGQSSYNEQFF | TGTGCCAGCAGCCAAAGGGGACAGAGCTCCTACAATGAGCAGTTCTTC